The clone carrying this TCR beta chain showed up just once. The sample originates from a study of blood T cell repertoires in COVID-19. The assay was immunoSEQ multiplex PCR, and TCRdb's table has in-frame clones only and misses some. Among some 240,000 clones listed, around 86% were seen once. Trimming at V came to 6 bases and at J to 7 bases, leaving 14 bases not matched to a gene. Germline lookup yields CDR1 SQVTM and CDR2 ANQGSEA. This CDR3 contains 15 residues. The chain has TRBV29-1 and TRBJ1-2; 10 nucleotides align to TRBD1. This receptor was obtained from a woman aged 55-75 years with active or convalescent COVID-19. Input material: peripheral blood. The CDR3 reads CSVDPLGTGELGYTF. The CDR3 DNA follows: TGCAGCGTCGACCCTCTAGGGACAGGGGAGCTTGGCTACACCTTC.